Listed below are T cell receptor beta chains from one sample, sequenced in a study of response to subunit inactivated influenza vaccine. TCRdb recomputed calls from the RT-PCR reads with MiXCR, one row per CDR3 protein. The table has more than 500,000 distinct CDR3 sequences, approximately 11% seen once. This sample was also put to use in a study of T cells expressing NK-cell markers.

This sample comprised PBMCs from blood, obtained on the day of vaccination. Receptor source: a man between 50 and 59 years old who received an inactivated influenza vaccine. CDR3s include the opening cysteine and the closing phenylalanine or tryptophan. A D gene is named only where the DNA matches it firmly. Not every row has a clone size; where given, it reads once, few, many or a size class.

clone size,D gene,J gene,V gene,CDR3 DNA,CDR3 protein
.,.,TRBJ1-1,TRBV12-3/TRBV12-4,TGTGCCAGCAGTTTGTTGGGCTACACTGAAGCTTTCTTT,CASSLLGYTEAFF
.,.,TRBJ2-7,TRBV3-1,TGTGCCATCAGCCAAGATACGGGTAACTTCAACGAGCAGTACTTC,CAISQDTGNFNEQYF
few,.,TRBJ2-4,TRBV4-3,TGCGCCAGCAGCCAAGTCGGGGGCAACATTCAGTACTTC,CASSQVGGNIQYF
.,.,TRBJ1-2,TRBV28,TGTGCCAGCAGAAGACCGAGGGGCCACTACACCTTC,CASRRPRGHYTF
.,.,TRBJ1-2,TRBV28,TGTGCCAGCAGGTGGGGTTATGGCTACACCTTC,CASRWGYGYTF
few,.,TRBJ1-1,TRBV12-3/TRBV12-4,TGTGCCAGCACTCCGGGACATATAATCACTGAAGCTTTCTTT,CASTPGHIITEAFF
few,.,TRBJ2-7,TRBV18,TGTGCCAGCTCGTCCGGGACGGATAGCTCCTACGAGCAGTACTTC,CASSSGTDSSYEQYF
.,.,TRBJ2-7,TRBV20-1,TGCAGTGCCCGGGACGGAGATTTCTACGAGCAGTACTTC,CSARDGDFYEQYF
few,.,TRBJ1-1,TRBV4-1,TGCGCCAGCAGCCAAGAATACGTGGGCTCTGAAGCTTTCTTT,CASSQEYVGSEAFF
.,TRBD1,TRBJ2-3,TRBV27,TGTGCCAGCAGTCCCTGGGACAGGGTCCCCACAGATACGCAGTATTTT,CASSPWDRVPTDTQYF
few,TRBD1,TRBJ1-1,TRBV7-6,TGTGCCAGCAGCCCCTTGACAGGGGGCGAGGGGAACACTGAAGCTTTCTTT,CASSPLTGGEGNTEAFF
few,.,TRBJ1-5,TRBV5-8,TGTGCCAGCAGTTTATCCGGGTCCCACCGGCATTTT,CASSLSGSHRHF
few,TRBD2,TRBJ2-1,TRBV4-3,TGCGCCAGCAGCCAAGATTTCGTTTGGACTAGCGGGAACTATGAGCAGTTCTTC,CASSQDFVWTSGNYEQFF
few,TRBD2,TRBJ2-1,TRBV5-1,TGCGCCAGCACCCAGCGGGGGGTACTCTACAATGAGCAGTTCTTC,CASTQRGVLYNEQFF
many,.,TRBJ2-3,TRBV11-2,TGTGCCAGCAGCTTAGGCGCCCAGAGGACCACAGATACGCAGTATTTT,CASSLGAQRTTDTQYF
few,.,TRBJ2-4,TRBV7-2,TGTGCCAGCAGCCGTCTGGGGGGCACGGGCATTCAGTACTTC,CASSRLGGTGIQYF
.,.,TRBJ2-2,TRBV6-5,TGTGCCAGCAGTTACTCGCCGGGCACCGGGGAGCTGTTTTTT,CASSYSPGTGELFF
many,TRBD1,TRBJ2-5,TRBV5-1,TGCGCCAGCAGCCGTGGAGTCAGACAGGGCCAAGAGACCCAGTACTTC,CASSRGVRQGQETQYF
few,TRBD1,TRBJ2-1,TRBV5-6,TGTGCCAGCAGCTTTGGCTACCCCCGGGACAGCAATGAGCAGTTCTTC,CASSFGYPRDSNEQFF
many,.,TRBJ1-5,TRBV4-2,TGTGCCAGCAGCCAAGACCCGAATAGCAATCAGCCCCAGCATTTT,CASSQDPNSNQPQHF
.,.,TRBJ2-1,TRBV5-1,TGCGCCAGCAGCCCCGGGGGGCTATTTTATGAGCAGTTCTTC,CASSPGGLFYEQFF
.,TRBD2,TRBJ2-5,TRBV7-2,TGTGCCAGCAGCTTAGGGGGAGGGCTAGAAAAGACCCAGTACTTC,CASSLGGGLEKTQYF
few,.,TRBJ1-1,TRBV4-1,TGCGCCAGCAGCCGGAAAGACCTGACTGAAGCTTTCTTT,CASSRKDLTEAFF
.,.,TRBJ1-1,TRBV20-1,TGCAGTGCTAGAGATTTACGGGGGGCGGCCACTGAAGCTTTCTTT,CSARDLRGAATEAFF
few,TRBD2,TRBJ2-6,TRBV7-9,TGTGCCAGCAGCTTGGGGGGGTTCGTCCTGACTTTC,CASSLGGFVLTF
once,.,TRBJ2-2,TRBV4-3,TGCGCCAGCAGGCGGAGCGGGTCCACCGGGGAGCTGTTTTTT,CASRRSGSTGELFF
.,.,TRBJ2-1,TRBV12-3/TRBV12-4,TGTGCCAGCAGTTTAGCCCGGACGGGCCTAAGGTACAATGAGCAGTTCTTC,CASSLARTGLRYNEQFF
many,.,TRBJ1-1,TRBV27,TGTGCCAGCAGCCCCGACAGTCGGTTGTCCAAAGCCAACACTGAAGCTTTCTTT,CASSPDSRLSKANTEAFF
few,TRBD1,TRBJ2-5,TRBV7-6,TGTGCCAGCAGCATGGAACCGGGACAGGGACAGACCCAGTACTTC,CASSMEPGQGQTQYF
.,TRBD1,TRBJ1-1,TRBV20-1,TGCAGTGCTTTGACAGGGATGTGGGTTCTCACTGAAGCTTTCTTT,CSALTGMWVLTEAFF
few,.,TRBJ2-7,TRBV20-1,TGCAGTGCTAGAGATCGACAGGGAGGGGTGAAGCAGTACTTC,CSARDRQGGVKQYF
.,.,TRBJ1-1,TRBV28,TGTGCCAGCAGCCTTGGATCTGCAATGAACACTGAAGCTTTCTTT,CASSLGSAMNTEAFF
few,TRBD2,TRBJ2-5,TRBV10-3,TGTGCCATCAGTCCGACTAGCGGGAGAAGGGAGACCCAGTACTTC,CAISPTSGRRETQYF
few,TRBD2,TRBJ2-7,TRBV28,TGTGCCAGCAGTTTGGGACTAGCGGAAGCCTACGAGCAGTACTTC,CASSLGLAEAYEQYF
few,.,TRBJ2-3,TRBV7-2,TGTGCCAGCAGCTTAGACAGGGCCGCAGATACGCAGTATTTT,CASSLDRAADTQYF
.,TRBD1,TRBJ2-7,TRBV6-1,TGTGCCAGCAGGGGACAGGAAACCTACGAGCAGTACTTC,CASRGQETYEQYF
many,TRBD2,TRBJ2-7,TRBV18,TGTGCCAGCTCACCGCCCATGGCGGGAGGGCCCCACGAGCAGTACTTC,CASSPPMAGGPHEQYF
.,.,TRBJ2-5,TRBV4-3,TGCGCCAGCAGCCAAGATAGTAAGGGTCGGGGCGTGACCCAGTACTTC,CASSQDSKGRGVTQYF
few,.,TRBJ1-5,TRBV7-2,TGTGCCAGCAGCTTAAGGGGTCAGGGAGACTTTCAGCCCCAGCATTTT,CASSLRGQGDFQPQHF
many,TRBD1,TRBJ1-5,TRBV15,TGTGCCACCAGCAGGCGGGACAGGGGCCCTAATCAGCCCCAGCATTTT,CATSRRDRGPNQPQHF
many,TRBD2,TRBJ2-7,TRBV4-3,TGCGCCAGCAGCCAAGAATGGCTAGCGGGAGTCCCCAACTTCTCCTACGAGCAGTACTTC,CASSQEWLAGVPNFSYEQYF
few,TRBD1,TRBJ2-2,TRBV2,TGTGCCAGCAGTGAAGCGCTTTCAGGGGGCACCGGGGAGCTGTTTTTT,CASSEALSGGTGELFF
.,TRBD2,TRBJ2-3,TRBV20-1,TGCAGTGCCCTAACGGGGAGGGCCACAGATACGCAGTATTTT,CSALTGRATDTQYF
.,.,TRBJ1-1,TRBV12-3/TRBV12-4,TGTGCCAGCATATCCTGGGGGCTGGGGACTGAAGCTTTCTTT,CASISWGLGTEAFF
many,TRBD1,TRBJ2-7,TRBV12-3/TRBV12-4,TGTGCCAGCAGTTTACCCCGAACAGGGGGAGTATACGAGCAGTACTTC,CASSLPRTGGVYEQYF
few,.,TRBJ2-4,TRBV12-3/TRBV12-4,TGTGCCAGCAGTTCCGGGGACATTCAGTACTTC,CASSSGDIQYF
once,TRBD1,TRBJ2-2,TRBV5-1,TGCGCCAGCAGCTTGTGGTGGGACAGGGGATCCGGGGAGCTGTTTTTT,CASSLWWDRGSGELFF
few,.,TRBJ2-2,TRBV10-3,TGTGCCATCAGTGAGTCAGTGGGCCTGGGGAGCACCGGGGAGCTGTTTTTT,CAISESVGLGSTGELFF
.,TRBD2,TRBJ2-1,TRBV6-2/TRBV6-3,TGTGCCAGCAGTTGGCTCTCTGGGACTAGCTCGGATGAGCAGTTCTTC,CASSWLSGTSSDEQFF
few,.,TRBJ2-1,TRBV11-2,TGTGCCAGCATCGGGGGTAGGTCTCTGAGACTAAGCTCCTACAATGAGCAGTTCTTC,CASIGGRSLRLSSYNEQFF
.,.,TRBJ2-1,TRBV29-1,TGCAGCGTTGACGATGAGGGGCCGAGCTCCTACAATGAGCAGTTCTTC,CSVDDEGPSSYNEQFF
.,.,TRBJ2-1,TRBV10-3,TGTGCCATCAGTGAATACACGGAGCCTACTTACAATGAGCAGTTCTTC,CAISEYTEPTYNEQFF
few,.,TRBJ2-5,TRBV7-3,TGTGCCAGCAGCTTAAACGCAGTAGAGACCCAGTACTTC,CASSLNAVETQYF
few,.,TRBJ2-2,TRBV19,TGTGCCAGTTCCCTAGGGGTGGTCGCCGGGGAGCTGTTTTTT,CASSLGVVAGELFF
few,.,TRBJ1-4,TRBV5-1,TGCGCCAGCAGCTTCGACAGCATTAATGAAAAACTGTTTTTT,CASSFDSINEKLFF
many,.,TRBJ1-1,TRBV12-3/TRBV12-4,TGTGCCAGCAGTTTAGACAGAAAGAACACTGAAGCTTTCTTT,CASSLDRKNTEAFF
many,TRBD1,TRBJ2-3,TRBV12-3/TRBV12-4,TGTGCCAGCAGCCGGACAGGGGGCCACACAGATACGCAGTATTTT,CASSRTGGHTDTQYF
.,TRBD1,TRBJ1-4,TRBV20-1,TGCAGTGCCCCAACTCCAGGGGGGAGTGAAAAACTGTTTTTT,CSAPTPGGSEKLFF